The 2 T cell receptor beta chains reported below all come from one sample, sequenced in a study of radiotherapy plus CTLA-4 blockade in lung cancer. TCRdb keeps only in-frame clones here, not all; method: immunoSEQ multiplex PCR. The table includes over 100,000 clones, over 80% detected once. The source was peripheral blood, collected from a patient treated with radiotherapy plus ipilimumab. These receptors all stem from a human donor with non-small cell lung cancer that progressed on radiotherapy plus ipilimumab.

The rearrangement links TRBV6-5 to TRBJ1-1, with D unresolved. This CDR3 spans 13 amino acids. Germline V CDR1 and CDR2: MNHEY, SVGAGI. V lost 7 bases and J lost 4, with 13 bases in between. The CDR3 coding sequence is TGTGCCAGCACCCAAGGTGGTAGCACTGAAGCTTTCTTT. Encoded protein: CASTQGGSTEAFF.

This clone was seen only once. V usage is TRBV7-9 and J usage is TRBJ1-1; 10 bases line up with TRBD1. Germline loops: CDR1 SEHNR, CDR2 FQNEAQ (reference sequence). V trimming: 2 bases; J trimming: 4 bases; junction bases outside the gene matches: 7. This CDR3 is 16 amino acids long. The CDR3 coding sequence is TGTGCCAGCAGCTTACCGACAGGGGGCTTGGGCACTGAAGCTTTCTTT. Translation: CASSLPTGGLGTEAFF.